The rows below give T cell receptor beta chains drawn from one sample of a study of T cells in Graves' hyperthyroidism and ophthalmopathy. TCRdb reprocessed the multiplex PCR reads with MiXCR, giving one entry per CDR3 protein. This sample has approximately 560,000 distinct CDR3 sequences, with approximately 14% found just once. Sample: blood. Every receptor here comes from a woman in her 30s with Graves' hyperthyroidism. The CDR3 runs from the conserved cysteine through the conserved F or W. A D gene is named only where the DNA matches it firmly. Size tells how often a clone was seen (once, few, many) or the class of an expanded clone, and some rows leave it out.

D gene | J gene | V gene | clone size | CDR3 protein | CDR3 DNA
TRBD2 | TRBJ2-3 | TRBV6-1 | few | CASRPIAGNTDTQYF | TGTGCCAGCCGTCCTATAGCGGGAAACACAGATACGCAGTATTTT
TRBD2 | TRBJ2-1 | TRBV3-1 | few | CASSHSFREREGAYNEQFF | TGTGCCAGCAGCCATTCGTTCAGGGAGCGGGAGGGAGCCTACAATGAGCAGTTCTTC
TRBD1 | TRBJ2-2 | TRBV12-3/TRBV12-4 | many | CASSITGDPSHTGELFF | TGTGCCAGCAGTATAACAGGGGACCCTAGCCACACCGGGGAGCTGTTTTTT
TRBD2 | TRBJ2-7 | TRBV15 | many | CATSRVVAGGEQYF | TGTGCCACCAGCAGAGTCGTGGCGGGAGGCGAGCAGTACTTC
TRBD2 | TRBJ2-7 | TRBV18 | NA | CASSPFGSGGAIYEQYF | TGTGCCAGCTCACCATTTGGATCGGGAGGAGCAATCTACGAGCAGTACTTC
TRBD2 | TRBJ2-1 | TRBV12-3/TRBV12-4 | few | CASSHSGRTSNEQFF | TGTGCCAGCAGTCATAGCGGGAGAACGAGCAATGAGCAGTTCTTC
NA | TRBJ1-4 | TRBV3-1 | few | CASGRSATNEKLFF | TGTGCCAGCGGTAGGAGTGCAACTAATGAAAAACTGTTTTTT
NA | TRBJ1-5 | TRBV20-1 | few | CSANRVNQPQHF | TGCAGTGCTAACAGGGTAAATCAGCCCCAGCATTTT
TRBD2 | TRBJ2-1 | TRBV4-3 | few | CASSQERTGLADTYNEQFF | TGCGCCAGCAGCCAAGAACGTACGGGACTAGCGGATACCTACAATGAGCAGTTCTTC
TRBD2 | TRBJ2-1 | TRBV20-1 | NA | CSARKESGTSGTNEQFF | TGCAGTGCTAGAAAAGAATCCGGGACTAGCGGGACCAATGAGCAGTTCTTC